The 8 T cell receptor beta chains reported below all come from one sample, sequenced in a study of cytomegalovirus exposure and HLA in healthy donors (dated by TCRdb to 2016 to 2017). The protocol used for the library was the immunoSEQ multiplex PCR assay. This is the immuneACCESS table as TCRdb keeps it, with only in-frame sequences that have V and J called. A part of the clones is gone; compared with another copy, unresolved V genes explain less than half, and the rest is unexplained. The sample data list fewer than 200,000 clones, and under 90% of these were observed just once. The ten largest clones capture more than 3.5% of the sample. Input material: PBMCs. These receptors were collected from a man younger than 30 in good health and CMV-seropositive.

V and J are TRBV4-2 and TRBJ2-1, with D perhaps TRBD1 (6 bases). CDR3 length: 18 residues. CDR1 and CDR2 from the germline V gene are LGHNA and YNFKEQ. V gave up 0 bases and J gave up 6 bases, with 21 bases separating them. The DNA of the CDR3 is TGTGCCAGCAGCCAAGAGGTCTCGTCGGCCCCAGGGGCCAATGAGCAGTTCTTC. Residues: CASSQEVSSAPGANEQFF.

The CDR3 DNA sequence: TGTGCCAGCAGCTCCGGGACAGAGTCCTACGAGCAGTACTTC. Translation: CASSSGTESYEQYF. The chain links TRBV11-1 to TRBJ2-7; 7 positions agree with TRBD1. Germline-derived CDR1 and CDR2 are SGHAT and FQDESV (reference sequence). The CDR3 contains 14 residues. After removal of 4 bases from V and 1 base from J, the junction contained 4 bases not matched to a gene.

This chain connects TRBV7-3 to TRBJ2-3, with D possibly matching TRBD2 (5 bases). Germline assignment: CDR1 SGHTA and CDR2 FQGTGA. The V end was cut by 5 bases, the J end by 4 bases, with 16 bases between. The CDR3 totals 15 residues. The CDR3 coding sequence is TGTGCCAGCAGCCCAGGACTCCCCAAAGCAGATACGCAGTATTTT. Protein: CASSPGLPKADTQYF.

The chain joins TRBV9 to TRBJ2-5; 11 bases match TRBD1. J was trimmed by 3 bases and V by 4 bases; bases with no gene match: 11. Germline V lookup: CDR1 SGDLS, CDR2 YYNGEE. CDR3 length equals 17 residues. CDR3 residues: CASSPSAGQGVEETQYF. The CDR3 nucleotides read TGTGCCAGCAGCCCGAGCGCGGGACAGGGGGTCGAAGAGACCCAGTACTTC. Full variable domain (missing parts from reference TRBV9 and TRBJ2-5): DSGVTQTPKHLITATGQRVTLRCSPRSGDLSVYWYQQSLDQGLQFLIQYYNGEERAKGNILERFSAQQFPDLHSELNLSSLELGDSALYFCASSPSAGQGVEETQYFGPGTRLLVL.

The chain uses TRBV7-9 and TRBJ1-1; no clear D gene. Germline assignment: CDR1 SEHNR and CDR2 FQNEAQ (reference sequence). The CDR3 sequence is 11 residues long. V was clipped by 11 bases and J by 0 bases, with 7 bases between them. The CDR3: CALAMNTEAFF. In DNA form, the CDR3 reads TGTGCCCTTGCGATGAACACTGAAGCTTTCTTT.

The chain couples TRBV7-8 to TRBJ2-1, with 10 positions matching TRBD1. Germline-derived CDR1 and CDR2 are SGHVS and FQNEAQ. The CDR3 contains 16 residues. The J segment lost 4 bases and the V segment lost 0 bases, leaving 3 bases of the junction unmatched. The CDR3 loop reads CASSLARGQGYNEQFF. The CDR3 DNA is TGTGCCAGCAGCTTAGCGCGGGGACAGGGGTACAATGAGCAGTTCTTC.

The chain uses TRBV5-1 and TRBJ2-1; D is perhaps TRBD1 (5 bases). CDR1 SGHRS and CDR2 YFSETQ come from the germline V gene. V dropped 3 bases and J dropped 0 bases, with 16 bases sitting between them. The CDR3 loop spans 17 amino acids. CDR3 coding DNA: TGCGCCAGCAGCTCGGGTAGTAGGGGTTTCTCCTACAATGAGCAGTTCTTC. Translation gives CASSSGSRGFSYNEQFF.

The chain carries TRBV27 and TRBJ2-1, with 9 bases fitting TRBD2. The V gene end was trimmed by 2 bases and the J gene end by 2 bases; junction bases not matched to a gene: 4. Germline V CDR1 and CDR2: MNHEY, SMNVEV (reference sequence). The CDR3 contains 16 residues. The CDR3 reads CASSLRLADTYNEQFF. CDR3 bases: TGTGCCAGCAGTTTACGACTAGCGGACACCTACAATGAGCAGTTCTTC.